The source of this T cell receptor (beta chain) is a study of blood T cells in healthy people across ages. Findings of the study overall: Among long-lived donors, naive CD4+ cells were more numerous and diversity higher than in aged donors.

In regard to this clonotype: What it recognizes is unknown.

The CDR3 runs to 17 residues. From germline, CDR1 is DFQATT and CDR2 SNEGSKA (reference sequence). Trimming cost V 4 bases and J 1 base, with 22 bases left between them. A second PCR, run for roughly 6 to 11 cycles, used a sample-barcoded 5' primer plus a J-beta primer mix. TCRdb called the 5' RACE reads again in MiXCR, with one record for every CDR3 protein. The table records about 1.4 million distinct CDR3 sequences, 55% to 75% of them present only once. This TCR came from a man between 18 and 29 years old in good health. Source material: blood. The rearrangement uses TRBV20-1 and TRBJ2-5; D is possibly TRBD2 (5 bases). The DNA of the CDR3 is TGCAGTGCTACTGACTATACCGGAGACTTTCCCCAAGAGACCCAGTACTTC. It is translated as CSATDYTGDFPQETQYF.